Reported below is one T cell receptor beta chain. Clones were sequenced by immunoSEQ multiplex PCR, and TCRdb holds only the in-frame ones, with some missing. Of around 70,000 clones in the sample, 71% were seen once. All patients experienced relapse after autologous stem cell transplantation, and brentuximab vedotin exposure was variable. Relapsed/refractory classical Hodgkin lymphoma patients had complete, partial or progressive responses. These data are taken from a study of PD-1 blockade in classical Hodgkin lymphoma. The overall study: Nivolumab dosed at 3 mg/kg went to patients intravenously every 2 weeks.

The starting material was peripheral blood mononuclear cells (PBMCs), obtained before the second cycle of nivolumab. The TCR sequence derives from a human donor with classical Hodgkin lymphoma.

CDR3 residues: CASSPRWGEQFF. The CDR3 DNA follows: TGTGCCAGCAGCCCTCGGTGGGGTGAGCAGTTCTTC. The V gene is TRBV13, the J gene TRBJ2-1; no clear D. The CDR3 has 12 residues. V shed 5 bases and J shed 9 bases, with 11 bases lying between them. CDR1 and CDR2 (germline): PRHDT, FYEKMQ (reference sequence).